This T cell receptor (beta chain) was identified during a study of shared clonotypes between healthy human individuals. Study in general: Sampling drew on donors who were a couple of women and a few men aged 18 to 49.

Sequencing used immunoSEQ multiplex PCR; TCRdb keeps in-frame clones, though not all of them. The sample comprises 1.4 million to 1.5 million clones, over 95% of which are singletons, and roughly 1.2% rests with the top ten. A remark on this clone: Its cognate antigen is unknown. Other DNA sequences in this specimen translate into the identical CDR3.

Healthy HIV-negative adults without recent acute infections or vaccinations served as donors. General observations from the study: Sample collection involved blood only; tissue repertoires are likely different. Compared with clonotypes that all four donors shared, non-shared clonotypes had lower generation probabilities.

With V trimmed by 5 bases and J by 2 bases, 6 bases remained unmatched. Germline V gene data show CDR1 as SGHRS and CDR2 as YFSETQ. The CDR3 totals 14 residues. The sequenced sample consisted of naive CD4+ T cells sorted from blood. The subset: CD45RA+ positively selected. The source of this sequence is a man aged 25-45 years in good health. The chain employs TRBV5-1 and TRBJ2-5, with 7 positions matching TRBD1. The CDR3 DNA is TGCGCCAGCAGTAGGTCAGGGGGTCAAGAGACCCAGTACTTC. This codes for CASSRSGGQETQYF.